The sample holds a few counts of the clone carrying this T cell receptor (beta chain). What it binds is unknown. The V end lost 3 bases, the J end lost 0 bases, and 9 bases lay between the germline ends. CDR1 and CDR2 from the germline V gene are MNHEY and SVGAGI. This CDR3 spans 14 amino acids. The sample comes from a study of cytomegalovirus exposure and HLA in healthy donors. General observations from the study: With later analysis, a missense DCLRE1C variant became linked to TCR beta V- and J-gene trimming. Previous analysis showed most TCR beta V segments were productive about 90% or about 30% of the time. The Asian-associated ancestry cluster reportedly had fewer N-insertions than the 666-donor mean in a later analysis.

PCR amplification relied on 60 Vbeta primers (plus 13 Jbeta primers). TCRdb keeps only in-frame clones here, not all; method: immunoSEQ multiplex PCR. Of 130,000 or so clones listed, around 70% are singletons. Healthy donors of bone marrow made up the group. This TCR was recovered from a man aged 35 to 55 in good health and CMV-seropositive. The material sequenced was PBMCs. The rearrangement uses TRBV6-5 and TRBJ2-7; possible D gene TRBD1, 6 bases. The CDR3 DNA reads as TGTGCCAGCAGTTATCGGGACATCTCCTACGAGCAGTACTTC. It yields the protein CASSYRDISYEQYF.